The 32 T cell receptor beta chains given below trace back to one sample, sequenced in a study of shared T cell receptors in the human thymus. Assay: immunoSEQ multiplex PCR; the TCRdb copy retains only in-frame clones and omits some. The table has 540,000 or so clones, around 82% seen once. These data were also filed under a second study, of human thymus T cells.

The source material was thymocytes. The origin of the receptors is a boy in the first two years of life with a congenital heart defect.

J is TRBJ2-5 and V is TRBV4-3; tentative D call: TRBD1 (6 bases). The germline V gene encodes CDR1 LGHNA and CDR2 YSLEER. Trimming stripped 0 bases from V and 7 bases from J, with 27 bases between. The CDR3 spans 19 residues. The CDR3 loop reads CASSQDGSAGVYLPRTQYF. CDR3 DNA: TGCGCCAGCAGCCAAGACGGGTCGGCAGGGGTTTACCTACCCAGGACCCAGTACTTC.

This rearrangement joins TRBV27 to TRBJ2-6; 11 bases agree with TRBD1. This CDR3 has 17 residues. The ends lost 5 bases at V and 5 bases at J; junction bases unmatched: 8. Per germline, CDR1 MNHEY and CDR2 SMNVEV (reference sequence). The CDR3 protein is CASSPRTGGEWANVLTF. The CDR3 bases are TGTGCCAGCAGTCCACGGACAGGGGGCGAGTGGGCCAACGTCCTGACTTTC.

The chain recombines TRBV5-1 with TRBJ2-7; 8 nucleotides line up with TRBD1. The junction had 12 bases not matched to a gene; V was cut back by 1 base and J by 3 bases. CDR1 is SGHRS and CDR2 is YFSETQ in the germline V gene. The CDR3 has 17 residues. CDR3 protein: CASSLHGRGPKVYEQYF. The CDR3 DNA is TGCGCCAGCAGCTTGCACGGCAGGGGGCCCAAGGTCTACGAGCAGTACTTC.

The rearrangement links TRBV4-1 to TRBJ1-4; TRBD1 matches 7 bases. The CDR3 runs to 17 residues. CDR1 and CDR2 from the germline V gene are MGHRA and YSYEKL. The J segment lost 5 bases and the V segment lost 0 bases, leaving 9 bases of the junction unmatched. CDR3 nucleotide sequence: TGCGCCAGCAGCCAAGATCGGGGGGGGACAGAGAATGAAAAACTGTTTTTT. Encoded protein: CASSQDRGGTENEKLFF.

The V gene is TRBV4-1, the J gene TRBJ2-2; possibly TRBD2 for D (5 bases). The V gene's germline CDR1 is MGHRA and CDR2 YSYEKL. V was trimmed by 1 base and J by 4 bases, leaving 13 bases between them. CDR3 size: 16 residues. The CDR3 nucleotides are TGCGCCAGCAGCCAAGGGCAGCGGCTCTCCACCGGGGAGCTGTTTTTT. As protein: CASSQGQRLSTGELFF.

The CDR3 DNA follows: TGTGCCAGCAGCTTAGTACTAGCGGGAGGGCCAGGGGATACGCAGTATTTT. Protein sequence: CASSLVLAGGPGDTQYF. The J gene is TRBJ2-3, the V gene TRBV7-8; 13 nucleotides match TRBD2. J was trimmed by 6 bases and V by 1 base; bases with no gene match: 7. This CDR3 has 17 amino acids. Germline V gene sequence: CDR1 SGHVS, CDR2 FQNEAQ.

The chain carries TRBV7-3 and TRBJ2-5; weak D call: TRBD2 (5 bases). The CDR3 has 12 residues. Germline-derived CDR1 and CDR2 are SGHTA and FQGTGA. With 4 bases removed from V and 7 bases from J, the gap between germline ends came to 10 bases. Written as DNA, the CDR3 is TGTGCCAGCAGCTCGCCTGGAGGGACCCAGTACTTC. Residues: CASSSPGGTQYF.

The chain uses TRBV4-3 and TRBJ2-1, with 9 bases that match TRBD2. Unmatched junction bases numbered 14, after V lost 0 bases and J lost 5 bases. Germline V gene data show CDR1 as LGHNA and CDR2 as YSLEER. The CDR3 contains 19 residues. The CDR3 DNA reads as TGCGCCAGCAGCCAAGATCCTGGGACTAGCAGCCAAGGGGACAATGAGCAGTTCTTC. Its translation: CASSQDPGTSSQGDNEQFF.

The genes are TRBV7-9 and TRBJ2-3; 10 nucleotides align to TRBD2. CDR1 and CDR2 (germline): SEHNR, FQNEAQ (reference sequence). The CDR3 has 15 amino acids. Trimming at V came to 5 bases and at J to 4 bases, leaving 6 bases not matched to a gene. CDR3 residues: CASSETGLASDTQYF. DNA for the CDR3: TGTGCCAGCAGCGAGACGGGACTAGCGTCAGATACGCAGTATTTT.

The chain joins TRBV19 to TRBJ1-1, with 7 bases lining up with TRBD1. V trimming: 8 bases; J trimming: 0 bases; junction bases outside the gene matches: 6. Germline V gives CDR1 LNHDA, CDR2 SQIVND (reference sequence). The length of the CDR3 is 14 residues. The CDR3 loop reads CASGSGQVNTEAFF. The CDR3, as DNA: TGTGCCAGTGGATCTGGACAGGTGAACACTGAAGCTTTCTTT.

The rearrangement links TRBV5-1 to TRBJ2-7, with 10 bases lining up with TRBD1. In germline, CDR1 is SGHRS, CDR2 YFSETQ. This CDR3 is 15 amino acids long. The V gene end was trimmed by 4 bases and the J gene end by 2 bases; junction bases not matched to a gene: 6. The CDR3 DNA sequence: TGCGCCAGCAGCGCCGGGACAGGGGTTCCCTACGAGCAGTACTTC. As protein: CASSAGTGVPYEQYF.

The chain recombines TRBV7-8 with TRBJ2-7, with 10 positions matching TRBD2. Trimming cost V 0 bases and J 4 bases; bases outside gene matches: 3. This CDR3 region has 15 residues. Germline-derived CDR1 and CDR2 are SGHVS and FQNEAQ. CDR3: CASSLASGRDYEQYF. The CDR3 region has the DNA TGTGCCAGCAGCTTAGCGAGCGGGAGGGATTACGAGCAGTACTTC.

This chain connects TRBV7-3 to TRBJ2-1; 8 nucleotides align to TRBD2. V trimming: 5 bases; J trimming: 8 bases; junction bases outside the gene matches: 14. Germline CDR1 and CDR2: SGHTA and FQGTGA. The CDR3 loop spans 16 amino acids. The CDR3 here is CASSLSGGRARDEQFF. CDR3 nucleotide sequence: TGTGCCAGCAGCCTCTCGGGGGGGAGGGCCAGGGATGAGCAGTTCTTC.

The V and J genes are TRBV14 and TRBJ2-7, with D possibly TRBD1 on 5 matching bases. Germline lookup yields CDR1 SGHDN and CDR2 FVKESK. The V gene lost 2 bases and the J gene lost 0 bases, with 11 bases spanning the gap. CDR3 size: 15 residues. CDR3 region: CASSQWPRVSYEQYF. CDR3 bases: TGTGCCAGCAGCCAATGGCCCAGGGTCTCCTACGAGCAGTACTTC. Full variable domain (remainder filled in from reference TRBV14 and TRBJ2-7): EAGVTQFPSHSVIEKGQTVTLRCDPISGHDNLYWYRRVMGKEIKFLLHFVKESKQDESGMPNNRFLAERTGGTYSTLKVQPAELEDSGVYFCASSQWPRVSYEQYFGPGTRLTVT.

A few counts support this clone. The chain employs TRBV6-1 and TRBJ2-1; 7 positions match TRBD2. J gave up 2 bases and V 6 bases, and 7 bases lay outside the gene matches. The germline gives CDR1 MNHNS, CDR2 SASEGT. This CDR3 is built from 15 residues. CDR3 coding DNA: TGTGCCAGCAGCCCGACTAGCCCCACCTACAATGAGCAGTTCTTC. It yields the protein CASSPTSPTYNEQFF.

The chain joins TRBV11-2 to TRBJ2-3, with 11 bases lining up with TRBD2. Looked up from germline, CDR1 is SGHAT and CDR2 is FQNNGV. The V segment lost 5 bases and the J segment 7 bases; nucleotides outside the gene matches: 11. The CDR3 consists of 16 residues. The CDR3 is CASSPGTSGRRYTQYF. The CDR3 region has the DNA TGTGCCAGCAGCCCGGGGACTAGCGGACGTCGATATACGCAGTATTTT.

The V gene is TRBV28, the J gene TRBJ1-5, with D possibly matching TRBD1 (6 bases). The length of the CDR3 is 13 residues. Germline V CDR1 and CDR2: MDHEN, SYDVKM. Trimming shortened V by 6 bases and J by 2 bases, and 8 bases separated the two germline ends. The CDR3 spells CASRAGGNQPQHF. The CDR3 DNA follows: TGTGCCAGCAGAGCAGGGGGCAATCAGCCCCAGCATTTT.

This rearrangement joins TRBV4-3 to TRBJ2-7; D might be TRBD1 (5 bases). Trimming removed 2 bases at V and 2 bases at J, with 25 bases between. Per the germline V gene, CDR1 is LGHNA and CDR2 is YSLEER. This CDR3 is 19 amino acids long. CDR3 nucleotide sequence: TGCGCCAGCAGCCAAAGACTCCAGGCGGACATCAAAACCGCCTACGAGCAGTACTTC. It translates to CASSQRLQADIKTAYEQYF.

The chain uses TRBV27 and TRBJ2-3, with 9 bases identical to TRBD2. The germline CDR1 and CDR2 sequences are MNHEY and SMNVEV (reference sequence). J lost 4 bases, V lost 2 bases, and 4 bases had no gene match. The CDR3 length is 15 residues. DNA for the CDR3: TGTGCCAGCAGTTTACGGCGGGAGGGCCCAGATACGCAGTATTTT. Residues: CASSLRREGPDTQYF.

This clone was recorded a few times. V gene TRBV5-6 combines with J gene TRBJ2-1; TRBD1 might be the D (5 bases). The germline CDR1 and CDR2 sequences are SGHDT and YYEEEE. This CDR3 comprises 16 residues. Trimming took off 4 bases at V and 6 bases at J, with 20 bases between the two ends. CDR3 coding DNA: TGTGCCAGCAGCCAGAGCAGGGCTCCAGTGGTCAATGAGCAGTTCTTC. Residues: CASSQSRAPVVNEQFF.

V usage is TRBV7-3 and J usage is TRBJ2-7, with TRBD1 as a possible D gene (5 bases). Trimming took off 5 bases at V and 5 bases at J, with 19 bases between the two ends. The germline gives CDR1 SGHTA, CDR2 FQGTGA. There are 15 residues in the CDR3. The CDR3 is CASSNGHLGLDEQYF. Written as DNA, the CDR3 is TGTGCCAGCAGCAACGGACATCTCGGATTGGACGAGCAGTACTTC.

CDR3 nucleotides: TGCGCCAGCAGCCAAGAGGGGAGAAGGGTGGACTACAATGAGCAGTTCTTC. This sequence encodes CASSQEGRRVDYNEQFF. This chain joins TRBV4-1 and TRBJ2-1; possible D gene TRBD2, 5 bases. CDR1 MGHRA and CDR2 YSYEKL come from the germline V gene. This CDR3 is built from 17 residues. V shed 0 bases and J shed 3 bases, with 15 bases lying between them.

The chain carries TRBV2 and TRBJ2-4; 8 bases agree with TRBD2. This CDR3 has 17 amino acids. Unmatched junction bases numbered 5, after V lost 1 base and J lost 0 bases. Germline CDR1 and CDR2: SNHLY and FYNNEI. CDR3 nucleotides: TGTGCCAGCAGTGAAGAAGGTAGCGGGATAGCCAAAAACATTCAGTACTTC. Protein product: CASSEEGSGIAKNIQYF.

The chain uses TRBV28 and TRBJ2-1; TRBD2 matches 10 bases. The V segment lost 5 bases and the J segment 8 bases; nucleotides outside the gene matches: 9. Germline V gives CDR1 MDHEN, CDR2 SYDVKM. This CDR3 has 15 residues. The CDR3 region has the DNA TGTGCCAGCAGTCTAGATGGACTAGCGGTCGATGAGCAGTTCTTC. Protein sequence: CASSLDGLAVDEQFF.

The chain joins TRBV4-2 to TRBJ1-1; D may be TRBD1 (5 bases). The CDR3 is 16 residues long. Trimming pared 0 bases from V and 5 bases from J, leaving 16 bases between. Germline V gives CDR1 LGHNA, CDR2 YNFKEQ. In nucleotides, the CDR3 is TGTGCCAGCAGCCAAGACCCAGGGAGGCCATGGACTGAAGCTTTCTTT. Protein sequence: CASSQDPGRPWTEAFF.

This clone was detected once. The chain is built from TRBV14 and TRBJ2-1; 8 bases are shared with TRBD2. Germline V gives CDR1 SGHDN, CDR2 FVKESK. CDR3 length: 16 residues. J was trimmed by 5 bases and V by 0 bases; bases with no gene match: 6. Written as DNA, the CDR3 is TGTGCCAGCAGCCAAGAAGGCGGGAGGCTCGACAATGAGCAGTTCTTC. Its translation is CASSQEGGRLDNEQFF. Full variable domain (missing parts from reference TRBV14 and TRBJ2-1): EAGVTQFPSHSVIEKGQTVTLRCDPISGHDNLYWYRRVMGKEIKFLLHFVKESKQDESGMPNNRFLAERTGGTYSTLKVQPAELEDSGVYFCASSQEGGRLDNEQFFGPGTRLTVL.

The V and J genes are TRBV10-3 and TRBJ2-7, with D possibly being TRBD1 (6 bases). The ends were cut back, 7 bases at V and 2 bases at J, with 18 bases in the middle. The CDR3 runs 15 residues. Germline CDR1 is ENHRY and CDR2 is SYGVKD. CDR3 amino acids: CAITETDRIPYEQYF. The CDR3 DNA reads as TGTGCCATCACCGAGACCGACAGGATCCCCTACGAGCAGTACTTC.

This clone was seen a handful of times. CDR3 nucleotide sequence: TGTGCCAGCAGCTTAGCCGGGAGGTACGAGACCCAGTACTTC. It specifies CASSLAGRYETQYF. The V and J genes are TRBV11-2 and TRBJ2-5; 7 nucleotides align to TRBD2. Germline V lookup: CDR1 SGHAT, CDR2 FQNNGV. The CDR3 length is 14 residues. Trimming took 1 base from V and 5 from J; bases not matched to a gene: 4.

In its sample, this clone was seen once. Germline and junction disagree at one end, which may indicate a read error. The CDR3 region is CASGFSGGTGHNQPQHF. The CDR3 coding sequence is TGTGCCAGCGGCTTTTCCGGAGGGACAGGTCACAATCAGCCCCAGCATTTT. The genes are TRBV5-4 and TRBJ1-5; TRBD1 aligns across 8 bases. Germline CDR1 is SGHNT and CDR2 is YYREEE (reference sequence). The CDR3 runs 17 residues.

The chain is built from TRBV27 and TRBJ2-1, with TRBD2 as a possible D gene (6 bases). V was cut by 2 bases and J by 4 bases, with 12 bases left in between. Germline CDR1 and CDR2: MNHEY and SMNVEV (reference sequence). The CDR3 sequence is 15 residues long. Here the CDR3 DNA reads TGTGCCAGCAGTTTAGCGGGGCACGAATACAATGAGCAGTTCTTC. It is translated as CASSLAGHEYNEQFF.

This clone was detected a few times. The CDR3 region is CASSLGVTGPHRPQHF. Here the CDR3 DNA reads TGTGCCAGCAGTTTAGGGGTAACAGGGCCACATAGGCCCCAGCATTTT. The chain links TRBV28 to TRBJ1-5; tentatively, D is TRBD1 (6 bases). The V gene's germline CDR1 is MDHEN and CDR2 SYDVKM. This CDR3 is built from 16 residues. Trimming stripped 2 bases from V and 9 bases from J, with 20 bases between. The variable domain in full, completed from reference TRBV28 and TRBJ1-5, reads DVKVTQSSRYLVKRTGEKVFLECVQDMDHENMFWYRQDPGLGLRLIYFSYDVKMKEKGDIPEGYSVSREKKERFSLILESASTNQTSMYLCASSLGVTGPHRPQHFGDGTRLSIL.

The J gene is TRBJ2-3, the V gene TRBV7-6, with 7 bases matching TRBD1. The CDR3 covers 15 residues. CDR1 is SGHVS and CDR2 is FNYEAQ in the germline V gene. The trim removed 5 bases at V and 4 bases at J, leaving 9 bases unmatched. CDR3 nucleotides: TGTGCCAGCAGCCGACTGGGACAGCGCCCAGATACGCAGTATTTT. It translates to CASSRLGQRPDTQYF.